These 25 T cell receptor beta chains were all obtained from the same sample, sequenced in a study of blood T cell repertoires in COVID-19. Assay: immunoSEQ multiplex PCR; the TCRdb copy retains only in-frame clones and omits some. The sample holds approximately 160,000 clones, about 81% seen once. Sequencing was done on a sample of peripheral blood. These receptor sequences come from a man between 60 and 75 years old with active or convalescent COVID-19.

The chain employs TRBV19 and TRBJ1-2, with a possible D match to TRBD1 (6 bases). Trimming pared 10 bases from V and 1 base from J, leaving 10 bases between. The germline CDR1 and CDR2 sequences are LNHDA and SQIVND (reference sequence). The CDR3 is 12 residues long. CDR3 region: CAIRQVNYGYTF. In DNA, the CDR3 is TGTGCCATTCGACAGGTTAACTATGGCTACACCTTC. The full variable domain, with the rest looked up from reference TRBV19 and TRBJ1-2, is DGGITQSPKYLFRKEGQNVTLSCEQNLNHDAMYWYRQDPGQGLRLIYYSQIVNDFQKGDIAEGYSVSREKKESFPLTVTSAQKNPTAFYLCAIRQVNYGYTFGSGTRLTVV.

The chain links TRBV15 to TRBJ2-5; no clear D gene. V lost 0 bases, J lost 7 bases, and 18 bases lay in between. Per the germline V gene, CDR1 is LNHNV and CDR2 is YYDKDF (reference sequence). The CDR3 contains 16 residues. CDR3 sequence (DNA): TGTGCCACCAGCAGAGATTTAAAAGAGGCCTCTGGGACCCAGTACTTC. Translation gives CATSRDLKEASGTQYF.

The J gene is TRBJ1-2, the V gene TRBV5-1; TRBD1 matches 10 bases. The CDR3 runs to 15 residues. Unmatched junction bases numbered 3, after V lost 0 bases and J lost 4 bases. Germline V gene lookup returns CDR1 SGHRS and CDR2 YFSETQ. The CDR3 DNA reads TGCGCCAGCAGCTTGGAGACAGGGGGCCCCTATGGCTACACCTTC. Protein product: CASSLETGGPYGYTF.

This chain connects TRBV12-3 or TRBV12-4 to TRBJ2-7; perhaps TRBD1 as D (6 bases). This CDR3 is 13 amino acids long. V was cut by 6 bases and J by 3 bases, with 12 bases left in between. The CDR3 DNA follows: TGTGCCAGCAGCCAGGGACATTTCTACGAGCAGTACTTC. Amino acid sequence: CASSQGHFYEQYF.

The chain joins TRBV29-1 to TRBJ2-6; TRBD1 aligns across 8 bases. Germline CDR1 and CDR2: SQVTM and ANQGSEA. This CDR3 has 17 amino acids. Trimming removed 2 bases from V and 3 bases from J; junction bases left unmatched: 9. The CDR3 loop reads CSVEPLDRAHGANVLTF. CDR3 in DNA: TGCAGCGTTGAACCCCTGGACAGGGCTCATGGGGCCAACGTCCTGACTTTC.

The chain combines TRBV19 with TRBJ1-6, with D possibly being TRBD1 (6 bases). The germline CDR1 and CDR2 sequences are LNHDA and SQIVND (reference sequence). CDR3 length equals 17 residues. Trimming left V 5 bases short and J 0 bases short, with 14 bases between. CDR3 DNA: TGTGCCAGTAGTCCAAGGACAGACAGCTCCTATAATTCACCCCTCCACTTT. Encoded protein: CASSPRTDSSYNSPLHF.

The gene calls are TRBV5-1 and TRBJ2-7, with D perhaps matching TRBD2 (6 bases). The ends were cut back, 0 bases at V and 4 bases at J, with 11 bases in the middle. This CDR3 is built from 14 residues. CDR1 is SGHRS and CDR2 is YFSETQ in the germline V gene. Here the CDR3 reads CASSLGGKGYEQYF. The CDR3 coding sequence is TGCGCCAGCAGCTTGGGCGGGAAGGGTTACGAGCAGTACTTC. The variable domain in full, with the rest retrieved from reference TRBV5-1 and TRBJ2-7, is KAGVTQTPRYLIKTRGQQVTLSCSPISGHRSVSWYQQTPGQGLQFLFEYFSETQRNKGNFPGRFSGRQFSNSRSEMNVSTLELGDSALYLCASSLGGKGYEQYFGPGTRLTVT.

The V gene is TRBV2, the J gene TRBJ2-5; 11 bases agree with TRBD2. This CDR3 comprises 17 residues. The V segment lost 7 bases and the J segment 0 bases; nucleotides outside the gene matches: 10. Germline lookup yields CDR1 SNHLY and CDR2 FYNNEI. CDR3 DNA sequence: TGTGCCAGCAACCCGGGGCTAGCGGGGGGAAACCAAGAGACCCAGTACTTC. Translation: CASNPGLAGGNQETQYF.

The chain has TRBV5-4 and TRBJ2-7, with TRBD1 matching 9 bases. Trimming took 3 bases from V and 5 from J; bases not matched to a gene: 6. Germline V gene sequence: CDR1 SGHNT, CDR2 YYREEE (reference sequence). CDR3 length: 14 amino acids. The CDR3 DNA is TGTGCCAGCAGCTACGGACAGGGGACTAACGAGCAGTACTTC. The encoded protein is CASSYGQGTNEQYF.

The chain's CDR3 is CSVLTSWTDTQYF. Written as DNA, the CDR3 is TGCAGCGTTTTGACTAGTTGGACGGATACGCAGTATTTT. The J gene is TRBJ2-3, the V gene TRBV29-1, with D possibly TRBD2 on 6 matching bases. Trimming cost V 5 bases and J 6 bases, with 15 bases left between them. The CDR3 sequence is 13 residues long. The V gene's germline CDR1 is SQVTM and CDR2 ANQGSEA.

In this sample, this clone turned up once. This chain connects TRBV5-1 to TRBJ1-1; D is uncertain. CDR3 size: 14 residues. Germline V gene sequence: CDR1 SGHRS, CDR2 YFSETQ. V was cut by 4 bases and J by 8 bases, with 18 bases left in between. The CDR3 DNA sequence: TGCGCCAGCAGCCGCCGGAGCTTAGATGGGGAAGCTTTCTTT. Translating it yields CASSRRSLDGEAFF.

V and J are TRBV2 and TRBJ1-5; 7 nucleotides line up with TRBD1. The CDR3 has 15 amino acids. Germline trimming cut 5 bases from V and 3 bases from J; bases unmatched to any gene: 7. Germline lookup yields CDR1 SNHLY and CDR2 FYNNEI. CDR3 DNA: TGTGCCAGCAGTCACGACAGGGTCCACAATCAGCCCCAGCATTTT. Translating gives CASSHDRVHNQPQHF.

The rearrangement joins TRBV29-1 to TRBJ2-7; D is perhaps TRBD1 (6 bases). CDR1 is SQVTM and CDR2 is ANQGSEA in the germline V gene. This CDR3 is built from 12 residues. V was pared by 5 bases and J by 3 bases, with 11 bases between. The chain's CDR3 is CSVRTVSYEQYF. The CDR3 DNA reads as TGCAGCGTTCGGACAGTGAGCTACGAGCAGTACTTC.

The chain is built from TRBV4-2 and TRBJ1-6; 9 nucleotides agree with TRBD1. This CDR3 contains 18 residues. From germline, CDR1 is LGHNA and CDR2 YNFKEQ. The ends lost 1 base at V and 7 bases at J; junction bases unmatched: 11. CDR3 nucleotides: TGTGCCAGCAGCCAAGGAAGGGCCGGGACAGGGTGGAATTCACCCCTCCACTTT. It codes for CASSQGRAGTGWNSPLHF.

Concerning this clone: Distinct nucleotide sequences in the sample also encode this CDR3. V is TRBV7-2 and J is TRBJ1-6; TRBD1 agrees at 7 bases. The V gene's germline CDR1 is SGHTA and CDR2 FQGNSA. The CDR3 has 14 amino acids. The junction had 7 bases not matched to a gene; V was cut back by 4 bases and J by 10 bases. The CDR3 region has the DNA TGTGCCAGCAGCTCACAGGGGTTTGGGTCACCCCTCCACTTT. Its translation is CASSSQGFGSPLHF.

J is TRBJ2-3 and V is TRBV5-4; 10 positions agree with TRBD2. V was clipped by 4 bases and J by 4 bases; unmatched bases: 9. The CDR3 covers 16 residues. Per germline, CDR1 SGHNT and CDR2 YYREEE (reference sequence). The CDR3 coding sequence is TGTGCCAGCAGCCCGCCCCCCAGCGGGGGGGCAGATACGCAGTATTTT. Its translation: CASSPPPSGGADTQYF.

CDR3 residues: CASSLQGSYEQYF. CDR3 bases: TGTGCCAGCAGCTTACAGGGGTCCTACGAGCAGTACTTC. This sequence joins TRBV11-2 and TRBJ2-7; tentatively, D is TRBD1 (6 bases). This CDR3 contains 13 residues. V was clipped by 2 bases and J by 1 base, with 6 bases between them. Looked up from germline, CDR1 is SGHAT and CDR2 is FQNNGV.

The gene calls are TRBV28 and TRBJ2-1; 8 bases agree with TRBD2. Unmatched junction bases numbered 15, after V lost 8 bases and J lost 3 bases. CDR1 MDHEN and CDR2 SYDVKM come from the germline V gene. This CDR3 is 17 amino acids long. The CDR3 here is CASPPAARGGLYNEQFF. The CDR3 DNA is TGTGCCAGCCCCCCAGCGGCCCGGGGGGGCCTCTACAATGAGCAGTTCTTC.

This chain links TRBV6-5 with TRBJ2-5, with no clear D. Trimming cost V 4 bases and J 4 bases, with 13 bases left between them. The germline V gene has CDR1 MNHEY and CDR2 SVGAGI. This CDR3 spans 14 amino acids. The CDR3: CASSSVGRGETQYF. For the CDR3, the DNA is TGTGCCAGCAGTTCCGTTGGCCGCGGAGAGACCCAGTACTTC.

This rearrangement joins TRBV7-2 to TRBJ2-7, with TRBD1 matching over 10 bases. Looked up from germline, CDR1 is SGHTA and CDR2 is FQGNSA. The length of the CDR3 is 14 residues. V dropped 2 bases and J dropped 6; count of bases not matched to a gene: 4. The chain's CDR3 is CASSLYGTGAEQYF. The CDR3 region has the DNA TGTGCCAGCAGCTTATATGGGACAGGGGCCGAGCAGTACTTC.

The chain carries TRBV2 and TRBJ1-1; D gene unclear. Germline assignment: CDR1 SNHLY and CDR2 FYNNEI. The CDR3 sequence is 12 residues long. The V end lost 6 bases, the J end lost 0 bases, and 5 bases lay between the germline ends. The CDR3 coding sequence is TGTGCCAGCAGGACTCTGAACACTGAAGCTTTCTTT. This sequence encodes CASRTLNTEAFF.

V and J are TRBV6-1 and TRBJ1-5; D perhaps matches TRBD1 (6 bases). Germline CDR1 is MNHNS and CDR2 is SASEGT. CDR3 size: 15 residues. Trimming cost V 0 bases and J 7 bases, with 13 bases left between them. The CDR3 sequence is CASSEALSRGQPQHF. CDR3 DNA: TGTGCCAGCAGTGAAGCGCTGAGCAGGGGCCAGCCCCAGCATTTT.

V is TRBV19 and J is TRBJ1-4; TRBD1 is a possible D gene (5 bases). From germline, CDR1 is LNHDA and CDR2 SQIVND (reference sequence). Trimming took off 0 bases at V and 0 bases at J, with 11 bases between the two ends. The CDR3 length is 17 residues. The CDR3 protein is CASSIDPRRATNEKLFF. The CDR3 nucleotides read TGTGCCAGTAGTATAGATCCCCGCAGGGCAACTAATGAAAAACTGTTTTTT. Filled out from reference TRBV19 and TRBJ1-4, the complete variable domain reads DGGITQSPKYLFRKEGQNVTLSCEQNLNHDAMYWYRQDPGQGLRLIYYSQIVNDFQKGDIAEGYSVSREKKESFPLTVTSAQKNPTAFYLCASSIDPRRATNEKLFFGSGTQLSVL.

Only a few counts were recorded for this clone. The rearrangement uses TRBV2 and TRBJ2-5; 14 nucleotides agree with TRBD2. The CDR3 runs to 15 residues. CDR1 and CDR2 from the germline V gene are SNHLY and FYNNEI. Losses at the gene ends were 7 bases for V and 5 bases for J; bases not matched to a gene: 6. In nucleotides, the CDR3 is TGTGCCAGCACCGGGACTAGCGGGGGTCCTGAGACCCAGTACTTC. It translates to CASTGTSGGPETQYF.

The genes are TRBV10-2 and TRBJ1-1; 8 positions match TRBD1. The CDR3 is 15 amino acids. V lost 11 bases to trimming and J lost 3 bases; unmatched junction nucleotides: 14. Germline V lookup: CDR1 WSHSY, CDR2 SAAADI. DNA for the CDR3: TGCGCCGCACGGGGGCAGGGGGCGGAGGACACTGAAGCTTTCTTT. Residues: CAARGQGAEDTEAFF.